This entry lists 8 T cell receptor beta chains sequenced from one sample in a study of T cell responses to AZD1222 COVID-19 vaccine. Sequencing was performed with immunoSEQ multiplex PCR; in TCRdb, only in-frame clones are kept and a portion is missing. Among approximately 56,000 clones listed, 80% to 90% were seen once. The sequences come from peripheral blood, collected on day 0 of AZD1222 vaccination. The receptors were gathered from an adult in good health.

In its sample, this clone ranks as large. The gene calls are TRBV12-2 and TRBJ1-6. TRBV12-2 is a pseudogene. The CDR3 sequence is 20 residues long. This CDR3 reads CASRLFAPTPIWSYNSPLHF. CDR3 DNA sequence: TGTGCAAGTCGGTTATTTGCGCCAACCCCGATTTGGTCCTATAATTCACCCCTCCACTTT.

This chain uses TRBV6-2 or TRBV6-3 with TRBJ1-1; D call uncertain. From germline, CDR1 is MNHEY and CDR2 SVGEGT. The V end was cut by 5 bases, the J end by 5 bases, with 6 bases between. CDR3 size: 11 residues. The CDR3 bases are TGTGCCAGCAGTCGGGCAACTGAAGCTTTCTTT. As protein: CASSRATEAFF.

The chain links TRBV6-2 or TRBV6-3 to TRBJ2-7; D perhaps matches TRBD2 (6 bases). The CDR3 loop spans 12 amino acids. CDR1 and CDR2 from the germline V gene are MNHEY and SVGEGT. Trimming stripped 2 bases from V and 7 bases from J, with 9 bases between. For the CDR3, the DNA is TGTGCCAGCAGTTACGGCGCGGGGGAGCAGTACTTC. Its protein product is CASSYGAGEQYF.

The J gene is TRBJ2-3, the V gene TRBV4-2; 11 bases are shared with TRBD2. The CDR3 has 17 residues. The ends lost 4 bases at V and 2 bases at J; junction bases unmatched: 8. Germline V gene lookup returns CDR1 LGHNA and CDR2 YNFKEQ. This CDR3 is CASSLGQLAGDTDTQYF. DNA of the CDR3: TGTGCCAGCAGCCTCGGCCAACTAGCGGGGGACACAGATACGCAGTATTTT.

The J gene is TRBJ2-7, the V gene TRBV28, with D hard to call. The CDR3 loop spans 15 amino acids. V was clipped by 4 bases and J by 0 bases, with 13 bases between them. Germline V gene data show CDR1 as MDHEN and CDR2 as SYDVKM. The CDR3, as DNA: TGTGCCAGCAGTTCCCGAATCGTCTCCTCCTACGAGCAGTACTTC. Protein: CASSSRIVSSYEQYF.

The CDR3 loop is CASSHGNRDRRNTEAFF. The CDR3 region has the DNA TGTGCCAGCAGCCACGGAAACCGGGACAGAAGAAACACTGAAGCTTTCTTT. The J gene is TRBJ1-1, the V gene TRBV2; 7 bases fit TRBD1. V was clipped by 6 bases and J by 2 bases; unmatched bases: 15. The CDR3 is made up of 17 amino acids. Germline V gene lookup returns CDR1 SNHLY and CDR2 FYNNEI.

The V gene is TRBV27, the J gene TRBJ2-3; D possibly corresponds to TRBD2 (5 bases). The germline CDR1 and CDR2 sequences are MNHEY and SMNVEV (reference sequence). The CDR3 totals 15 residues. V dropped 4 bases and J dropped 2 bases, with 13 bases sitting between them. The CDR3 protein is CASSSHTGNTDTQYF. The CDR3, as DNA: TGTGCCAGCAGTTCTCACACGGGAAACACAGATACGCAGTATTTT.

The chain carries TRBV11-2 and TRBJ1-2, with a possible D match to TRBD1 (6 bases). CDR1 is SGHAT, CDR2 FQNNGV, per germline. V lost 0 bases, J lost 4 bases, and 12 bases lay in between. CDR3 length: 15 residues. The CDR3 DNA reads TGTGCCAGCAGCTTAGATACGGGACAAGTCTATGGCTACACCTTC. It codes for CASSLDTGQVYGYTF.